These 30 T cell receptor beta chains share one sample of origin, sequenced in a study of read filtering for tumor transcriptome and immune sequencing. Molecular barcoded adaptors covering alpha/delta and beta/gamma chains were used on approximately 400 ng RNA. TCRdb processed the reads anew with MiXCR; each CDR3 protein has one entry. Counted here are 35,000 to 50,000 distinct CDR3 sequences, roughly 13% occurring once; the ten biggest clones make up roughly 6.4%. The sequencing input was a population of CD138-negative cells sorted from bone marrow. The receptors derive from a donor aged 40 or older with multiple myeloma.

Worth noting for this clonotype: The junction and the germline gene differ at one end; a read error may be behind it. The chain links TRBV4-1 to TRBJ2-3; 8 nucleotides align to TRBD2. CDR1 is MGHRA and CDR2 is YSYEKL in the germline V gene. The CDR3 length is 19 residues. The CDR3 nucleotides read TGCGCCAGCAGCCAAAGTAACGGGGGGGCCCAGTATAACACAGGTACGCAGTATTTT. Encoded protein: CASSQSNGGAQYNTGTQYF.

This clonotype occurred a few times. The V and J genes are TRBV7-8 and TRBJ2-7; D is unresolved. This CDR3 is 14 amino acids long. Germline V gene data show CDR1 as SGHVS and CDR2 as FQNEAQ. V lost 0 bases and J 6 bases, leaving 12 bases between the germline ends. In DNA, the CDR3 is TGTGCCAGCAGCTTAGCGCCTGCAGGATCCGAGCAGTACTTC. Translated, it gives CASSLAPAGSEQYF.

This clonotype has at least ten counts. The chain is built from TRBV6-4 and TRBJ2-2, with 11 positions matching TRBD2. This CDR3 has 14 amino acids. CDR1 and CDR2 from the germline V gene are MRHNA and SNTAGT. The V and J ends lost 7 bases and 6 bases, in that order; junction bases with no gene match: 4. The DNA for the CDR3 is TGTGCCAGCAAAACTAGCGGGGGATCCGGGGAGCTGTTTTTT. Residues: CASKTSGGSGELFF.

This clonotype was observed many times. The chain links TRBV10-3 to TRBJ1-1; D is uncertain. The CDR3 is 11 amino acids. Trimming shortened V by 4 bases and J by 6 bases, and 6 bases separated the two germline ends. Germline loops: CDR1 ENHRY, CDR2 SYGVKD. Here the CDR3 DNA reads TGTGCCATCAGTGGGACCTCTGAAGCTTTCTTT. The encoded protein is CAISGTSEAFF.

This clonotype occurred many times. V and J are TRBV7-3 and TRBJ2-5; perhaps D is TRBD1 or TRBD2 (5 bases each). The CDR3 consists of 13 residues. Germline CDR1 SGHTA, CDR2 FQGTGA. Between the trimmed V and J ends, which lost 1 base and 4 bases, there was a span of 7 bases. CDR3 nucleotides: TGTGCCAGCAGCTTAATTGGGGGAGAGACCCAGTACTTC. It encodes CASSLIGGETQYF.

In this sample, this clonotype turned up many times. For the CDR3, the DNA is TGTGCCAGCAGCGGAGGGGTAAAAGAGGCCGGGGAGCTGTTTTTT. This encodes CASSGGVKEAGELFF. The rearrangement joins TRBV9 to TRBJ2-2; the D gene could be TRBD1 or TRBD2 (5 bases each). Germline V lookup: CDR1 SGDLS, CDR2 YYNGEE. V lost 3 bases to trimming and J lost 6 bases, with 15 bases between them. The CDR3 runs 15 residues.

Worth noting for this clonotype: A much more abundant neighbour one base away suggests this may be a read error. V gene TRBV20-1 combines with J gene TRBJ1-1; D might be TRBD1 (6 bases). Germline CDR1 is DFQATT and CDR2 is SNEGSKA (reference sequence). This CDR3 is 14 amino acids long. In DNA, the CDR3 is TGCAGCTCAGGGGTAGGACACATGAACACTGAAGCTTTCTTT. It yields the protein CSSGVGHMNTEAFF.

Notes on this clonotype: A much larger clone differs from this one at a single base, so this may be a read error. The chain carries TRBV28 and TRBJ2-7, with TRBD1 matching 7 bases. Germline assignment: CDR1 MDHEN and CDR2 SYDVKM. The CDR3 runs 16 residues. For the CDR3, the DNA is TGTGCCAGCAGTTCCCCCGGGACAGTCCTTTCCTACGAGCAGTGCTTC. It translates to CASSSPGTVLSYEQCF.

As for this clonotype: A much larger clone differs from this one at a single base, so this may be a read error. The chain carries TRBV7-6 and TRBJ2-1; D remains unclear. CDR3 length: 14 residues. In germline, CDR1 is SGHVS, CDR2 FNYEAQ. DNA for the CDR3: TGTGCCAGCAGCTCCCCGGGTAATCAGTTAGAGCAGCTCTTC. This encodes CASSSPGNQLEQLF.

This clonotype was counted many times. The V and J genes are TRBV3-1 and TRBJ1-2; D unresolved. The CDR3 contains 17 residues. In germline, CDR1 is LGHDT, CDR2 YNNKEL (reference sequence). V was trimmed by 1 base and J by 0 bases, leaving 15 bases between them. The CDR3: CASSQGIGFGSNYGYTF. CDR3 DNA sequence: TGTGCCAGCAGCCAAGGGATCGGCTTCGGCTCTAACTATGGCTACACCTTC.

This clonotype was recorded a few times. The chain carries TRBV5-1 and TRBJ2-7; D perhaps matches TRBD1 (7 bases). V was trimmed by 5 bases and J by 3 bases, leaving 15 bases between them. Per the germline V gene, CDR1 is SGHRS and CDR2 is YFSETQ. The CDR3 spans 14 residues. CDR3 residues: CASRIGGQNYEQYF. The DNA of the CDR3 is TGCGCCAGCAGAATCGGGGGACAGAACTACGAGCAGTACTTC.

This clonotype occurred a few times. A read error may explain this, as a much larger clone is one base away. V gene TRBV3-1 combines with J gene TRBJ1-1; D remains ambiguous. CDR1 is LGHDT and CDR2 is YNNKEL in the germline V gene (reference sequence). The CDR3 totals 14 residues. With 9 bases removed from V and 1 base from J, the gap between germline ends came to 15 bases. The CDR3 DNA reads TGTGCCAGTTCCGCGTCAGCCAAGAACACTGAAGCTTTCTTT. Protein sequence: CASSASAKNTEAFF.

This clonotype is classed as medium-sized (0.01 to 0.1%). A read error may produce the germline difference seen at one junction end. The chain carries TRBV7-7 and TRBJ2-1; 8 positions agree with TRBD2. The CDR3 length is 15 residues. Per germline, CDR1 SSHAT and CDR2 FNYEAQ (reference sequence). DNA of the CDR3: TGTGCTAGCAGCTTAAGCGGGAGTTTTGGCAATGAGCAGTTCTTC. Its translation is CASSLSGSFGNEQFF.

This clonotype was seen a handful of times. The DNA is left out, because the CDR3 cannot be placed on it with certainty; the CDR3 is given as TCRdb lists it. CDR3 amino acids: CAHRAGQGSYPCF. The chain couples TRBV10-3 to TRBJ2-7; the table names TRBD1, a call not compared with the DNA. The CDR3 is 13 amino acids long, termini counted. Germline V gene sequence: CDR1 ENHRY, CDR2 SYGVKD.

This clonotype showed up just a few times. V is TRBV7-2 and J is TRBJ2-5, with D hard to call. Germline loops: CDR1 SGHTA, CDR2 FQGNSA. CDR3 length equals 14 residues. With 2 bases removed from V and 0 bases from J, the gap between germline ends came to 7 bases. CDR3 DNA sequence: TGTGCCAGCAGCTTAAATGGGTACCAAGAGACCCAGTACTTC. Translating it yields CASSLNGYQETQYF.

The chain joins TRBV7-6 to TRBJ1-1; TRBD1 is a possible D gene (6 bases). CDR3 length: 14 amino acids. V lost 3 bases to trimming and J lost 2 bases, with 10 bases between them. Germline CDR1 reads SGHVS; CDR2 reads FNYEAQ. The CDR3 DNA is TGTGCCAGCAGCTTGAGGGGGGCCAACACTGAAGCTTTCTTT. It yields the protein CASSLRGANTEAFF.

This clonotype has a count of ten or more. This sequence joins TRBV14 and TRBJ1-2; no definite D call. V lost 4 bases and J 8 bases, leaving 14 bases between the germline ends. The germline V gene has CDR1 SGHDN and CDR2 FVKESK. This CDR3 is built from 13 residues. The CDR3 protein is CASSPIAAGGYTF. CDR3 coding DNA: TGTGCCAGCAGCCCAATAGCGGCAGGCGGCTACACCTTC.

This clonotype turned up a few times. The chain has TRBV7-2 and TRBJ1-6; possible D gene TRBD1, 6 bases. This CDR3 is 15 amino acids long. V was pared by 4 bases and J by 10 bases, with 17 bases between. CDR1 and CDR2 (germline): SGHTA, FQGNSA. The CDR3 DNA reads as TGTGCCAGCAGCTCCCTAGGGGACATTGGCTCACCCCTCCACTTT. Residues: CASSSLGDIGSPLHF.

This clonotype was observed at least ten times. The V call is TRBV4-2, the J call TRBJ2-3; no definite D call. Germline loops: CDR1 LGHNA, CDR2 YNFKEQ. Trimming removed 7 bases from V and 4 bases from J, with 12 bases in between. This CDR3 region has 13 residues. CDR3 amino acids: CASTYRGADTQYF. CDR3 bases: TGTGCCAGCACGTACCGTGGTGCAGATACGCAGTATTTT.

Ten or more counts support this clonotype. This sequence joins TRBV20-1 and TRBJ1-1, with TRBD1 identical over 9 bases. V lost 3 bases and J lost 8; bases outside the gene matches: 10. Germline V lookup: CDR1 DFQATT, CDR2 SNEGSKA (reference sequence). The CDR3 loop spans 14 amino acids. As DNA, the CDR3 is TGCAGTGCTAGGGATCACAGGGGGCGTATGGAAGCTTTCTTT. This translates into CSARDHRGRMEAFF.

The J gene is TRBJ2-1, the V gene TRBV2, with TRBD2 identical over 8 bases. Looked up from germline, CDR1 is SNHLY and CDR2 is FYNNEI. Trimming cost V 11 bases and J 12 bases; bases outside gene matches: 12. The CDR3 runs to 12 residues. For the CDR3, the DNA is TGTGCCTCCCGGGGACTAGTCCATGGGCAGTTCTTC. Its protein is CASRGLVHGQFF.

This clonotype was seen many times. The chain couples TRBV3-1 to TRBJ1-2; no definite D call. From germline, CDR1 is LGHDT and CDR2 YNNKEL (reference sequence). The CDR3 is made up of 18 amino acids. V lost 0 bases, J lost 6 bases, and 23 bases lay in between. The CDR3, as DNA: TGTGCCAGCAGCCAAGAGAGATGGGGAATTGAGTCCGAAAATGGCTACACCTTC. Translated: CASSQERWGIESENGYTF.

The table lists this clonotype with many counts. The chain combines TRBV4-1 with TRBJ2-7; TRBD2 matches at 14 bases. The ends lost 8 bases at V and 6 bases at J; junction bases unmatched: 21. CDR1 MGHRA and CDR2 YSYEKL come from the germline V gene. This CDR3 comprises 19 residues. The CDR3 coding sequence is TGCGCCAGCGGAGGGGGCAACGAGGGACTAGCGGGAGTCTTTGGCGAGCAGTACTTC. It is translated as CASGGGNEGLAGVFGEQYF.

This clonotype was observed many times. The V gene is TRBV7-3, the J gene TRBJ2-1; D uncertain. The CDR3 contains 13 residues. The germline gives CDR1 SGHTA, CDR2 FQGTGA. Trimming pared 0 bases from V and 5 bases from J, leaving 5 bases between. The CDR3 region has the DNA TGTGCCAGCAGCTTAACTGGGGACAATGAGCAGTTCTTC. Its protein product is CASSLTGDNEQFF.

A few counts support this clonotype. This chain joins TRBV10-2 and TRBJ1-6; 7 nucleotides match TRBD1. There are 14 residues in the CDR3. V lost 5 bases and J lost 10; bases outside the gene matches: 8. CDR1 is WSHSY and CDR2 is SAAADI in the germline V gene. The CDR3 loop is CASSPKGAQSPLHF. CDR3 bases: TGCGCCAGCAGTCCTAAGGGGGCTCAATCACCCCTCCACTTT.

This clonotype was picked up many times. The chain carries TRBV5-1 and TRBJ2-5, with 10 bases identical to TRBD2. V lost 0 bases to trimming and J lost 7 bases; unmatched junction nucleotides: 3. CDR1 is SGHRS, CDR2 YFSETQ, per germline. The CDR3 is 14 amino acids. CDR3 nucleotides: TGCGCCAGCAGCTTGGAGATAGCGGGGGGGACCCAGTACTTC. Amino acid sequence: CASSLEIAGGTQYF.

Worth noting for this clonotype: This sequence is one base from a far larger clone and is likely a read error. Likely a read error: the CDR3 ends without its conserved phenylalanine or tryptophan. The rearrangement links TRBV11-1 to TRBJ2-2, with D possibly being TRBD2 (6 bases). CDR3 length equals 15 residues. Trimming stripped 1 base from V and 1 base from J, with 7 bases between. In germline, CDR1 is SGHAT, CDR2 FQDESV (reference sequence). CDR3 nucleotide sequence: TGTGCCAGCAGCTTAGGACTAGTGAACACCGGGGAGCTGTTTCTT. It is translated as CASSLGLVNTGELFL.

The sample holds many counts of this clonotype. The CDR3 is CASSQRETSGRNEQFF. The DNA for the CDR3 is TGCGCCAGCAGCCAAAGGGAGACTAGCGGGAGGAATGAGCAGTTCTTC. The chain carries TRBV4-1 and TRBJ2-1, with TRBD2 identical over 13 bases. Unmatched junction bases numbered 5, after V lost 2 bases and J lost 7 bases. The germline CDR1 and CDR2 sequences are MGHRA and YSYEKL. CDR3 length equals 16 residues.

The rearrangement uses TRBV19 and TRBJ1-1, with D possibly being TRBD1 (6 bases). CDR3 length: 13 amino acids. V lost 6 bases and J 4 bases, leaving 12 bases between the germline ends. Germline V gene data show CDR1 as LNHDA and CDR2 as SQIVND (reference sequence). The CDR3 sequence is CASSEEGGTEAFF. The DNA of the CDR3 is TGTGCCAGTAGCGAAGAAGGGGGCACTGAAGCTTTCTTT.

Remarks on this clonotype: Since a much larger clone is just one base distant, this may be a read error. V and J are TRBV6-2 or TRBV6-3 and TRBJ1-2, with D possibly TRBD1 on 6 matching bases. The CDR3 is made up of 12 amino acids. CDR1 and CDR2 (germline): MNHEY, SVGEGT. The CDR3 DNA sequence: TGTGCCACCCATCCCGGGGGGCGAGGCTACGCCTTC. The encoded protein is CATHPGGRGYAF.